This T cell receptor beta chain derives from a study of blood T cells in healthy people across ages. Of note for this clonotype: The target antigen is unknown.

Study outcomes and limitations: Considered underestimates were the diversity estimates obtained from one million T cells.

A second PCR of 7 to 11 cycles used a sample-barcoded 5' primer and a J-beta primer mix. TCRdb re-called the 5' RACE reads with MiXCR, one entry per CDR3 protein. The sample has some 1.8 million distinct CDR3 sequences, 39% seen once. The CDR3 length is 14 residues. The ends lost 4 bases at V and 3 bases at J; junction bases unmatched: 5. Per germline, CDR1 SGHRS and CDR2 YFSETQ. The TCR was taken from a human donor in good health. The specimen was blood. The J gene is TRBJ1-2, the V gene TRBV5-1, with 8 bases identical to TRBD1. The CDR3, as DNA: TGCGCCAGCAGCCCGGCGGACAGGGACTATGGCTACACCTTC. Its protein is CASSPADRDYGYTF.